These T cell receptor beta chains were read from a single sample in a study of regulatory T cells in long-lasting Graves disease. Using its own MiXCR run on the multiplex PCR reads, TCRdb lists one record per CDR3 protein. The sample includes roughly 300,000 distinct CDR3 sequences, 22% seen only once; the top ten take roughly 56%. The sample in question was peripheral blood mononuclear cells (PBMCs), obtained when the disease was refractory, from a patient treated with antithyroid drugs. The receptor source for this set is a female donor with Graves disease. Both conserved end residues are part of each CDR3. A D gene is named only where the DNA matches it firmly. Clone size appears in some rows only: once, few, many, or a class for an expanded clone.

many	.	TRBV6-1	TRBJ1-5	TGTGCCAGCACCGGCAGGGATCACCAGCCCCAGCATTTT	CASTGRDHQPQHF
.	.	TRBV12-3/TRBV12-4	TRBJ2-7	TGTGCCAGCAGTCCTCGGACCATCCCCGGGGCCGAGCAGTACTTC	CASSPRTIPGAEQYF
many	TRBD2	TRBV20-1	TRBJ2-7	TGCAGTGCTTTAGGACTAGCGGGAGTCTACGAGCAGTACTTC	CSALGLAGVYEQYF
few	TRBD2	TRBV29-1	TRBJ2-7	TGCAGCGTTGGGGTAGCGGGAGTCTACCACGAGCAGTACTTC	CSVGVAGVYHEQYF
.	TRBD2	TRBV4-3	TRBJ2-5	TGCGCCAGCTCCTTTTTAGAGGGGACTAGCGAGACCCAGTACTTC	CASSFLEGTSETQYF
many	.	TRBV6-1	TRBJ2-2	TGTGCCAGCAGTGAAGTAGAGACCGGGGAGCTGTTTTTT	CASSEVETGELFF
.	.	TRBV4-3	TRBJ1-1	TGCGCCAGCAGCCCCTGGGGAGGCACTGAAGCTTTCTTT	CASSPWGGTEAFF
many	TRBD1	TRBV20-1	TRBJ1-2	TGCAGTGCTCTACCGACAGGGGGGAACTATGGCTACACCTTC	CSALPTGGNYGYTF
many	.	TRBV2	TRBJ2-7	TGTGCCAGCAGTAACCCGAGGTCCGGCCTCTACGAGCAGTACTTC	CASSNPRSGLYEQYF
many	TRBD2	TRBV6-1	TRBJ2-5	TGTGCCAGCAGTGAGGAGGAGGGCGGGAGGGCCGAGAGAGGTCCAGAGACCCAGTACTTC	CASSEEEGGRAERGPETQYF
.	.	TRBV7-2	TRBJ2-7	TGTGCCAGCAGCCCCCAGCGTGGGGTGTCCTACGAGCAGTACTTC	CASSPQRGVSYEQYF
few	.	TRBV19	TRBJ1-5	TGTGCCAGTAGTATACAGGGAGGGAATCAGCCCCAGCATTTT	CASSIQGGNQPQHF
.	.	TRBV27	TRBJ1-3	TGTGCCAGCAGCCCCGCAGGGTTTGGAAACACCATATATTTT	CASSPAGFGNTIYF
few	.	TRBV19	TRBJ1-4	TGTGCCAGTAGTACCCACGCCCCTCGAGGTGAAAAACTGTTTTTT	CASSTHAPRGEKLFF
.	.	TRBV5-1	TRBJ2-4	TGCGCCAGCAGCTTGGGGGCGACCAAAAACATTCAGTACTTC	CASSLGATKNIQYF
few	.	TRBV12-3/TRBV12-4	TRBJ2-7	TGTGCCAGCAGTTCACAGGTGTCCTACGAGCAGTACTTC	CASSSQVSYEQYF
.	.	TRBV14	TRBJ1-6	TGTGCCAGCAGCCAAGAACCTCCCGGGCCACAAGGAGCACCCCTCCACTTT	CASSQEPPGPQGAPLHF
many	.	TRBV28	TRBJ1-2	TGTGCCAGCAGTTCGGGCAGATCCCTCTATGGCTACACCTTC	CASSSGRSLYGYTF
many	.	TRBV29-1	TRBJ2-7	TGCAGCGTTGATGACGTTGGGGGGAGTTGGCAGTACTTC	CSVDDVGGSWQYF
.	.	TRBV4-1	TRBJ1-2	TGCGCCAGCAGCCAAGAGGGGGTTTACTATGGCTACACCTTC	CASSQEGVYYGYTF
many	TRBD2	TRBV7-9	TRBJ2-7	TGTGCCAGCAGGAGCGGGGGTATCTCCTCCGAGCAGTACTTC	CASRSGGISSEQYF
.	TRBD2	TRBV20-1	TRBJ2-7	TGCAGTGCACTAGCGGAAAATTCCTACGAGCAGTACTTC	CSALAENSYEQYF
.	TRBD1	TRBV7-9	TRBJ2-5	TGTGCCAGCAGCTTATGGGACAGGGGGCCGGAGACCCAGTACTTC	CASSLWDRGPETQYF
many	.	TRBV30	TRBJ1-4	TGTGCCTGGAAAAACAGAGAAAAACTGTTTTTT	CAWKNREKLFF
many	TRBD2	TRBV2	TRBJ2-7	TGTGCCAGCAGTGTCCTGGCCAGCGGAATTACTAGCGGATCCTACGAGCAGTACTTC	CASSVLASGITSGSYEQYF
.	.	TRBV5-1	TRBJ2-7	TGCGCCAGCAGCAAGGTTAGCGGATACTACTACGAGCAGTACTTC	CASSKVSGYYYEQYF
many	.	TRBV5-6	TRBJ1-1	TGTGCCAGCAGCTTGGCGATCGGTATGGCCACTGAAGCTTTCTTT	CASSLAIGMATEAFF
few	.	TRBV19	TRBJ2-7	TGTGCCAGTAGTATCGGAACCGGGTTCGAGCAGTACTTC	CASSIGTGFEQYF
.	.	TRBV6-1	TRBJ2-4	TGTGCCACAAAACCCCCCGTGGATGACATTCAGTACTTC	CATKPPVDDIQYF
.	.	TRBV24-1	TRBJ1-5	TGTGCCACCAGTGAGCCCACTCTTCAGCCCCAGCATTTT	CATSEPTLQPQHF
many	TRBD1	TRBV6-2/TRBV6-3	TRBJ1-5	TGTGCCAGCAGTTTACAGGGGGTTAATCAGCCCCAGCATTTT	CASSLQGVNQPQHF
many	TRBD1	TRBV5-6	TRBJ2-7	TGTGCCAGCAGCCCTGGACAGGGAGCTCGCCACGAGCAGTACTTC	CASSPGQGARHEQYF
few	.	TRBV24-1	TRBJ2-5	TGTGCCACCAGTGATTTCCGGGACCAGTACCAAGAGACCCAGTACTTC	CATSDFRDQYQETQYF
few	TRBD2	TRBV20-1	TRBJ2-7	TGCAGTGCTAGAGGAGCGGAGCGGGAGGGCCTCGCCTTTTACGAGCAGTACTTC	CSARGAEREGLAFYEQYF
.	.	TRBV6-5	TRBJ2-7	TGTGCCAGCAGTTACCGGGACACGAATGTCTACGAGCAGTACTTC	CASSYRDTNVYEQYF
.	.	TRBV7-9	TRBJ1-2	TGTGCCAGCAGCCCAGTGGACTATGGCTACACCTTC	CASSPVDYGYTF
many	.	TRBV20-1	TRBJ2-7	TGCAGTGCTAGGGCCTTCGGTAGCGTGAGCTACGAGCAGTACTTC	CSARAFGSVSYEQYF
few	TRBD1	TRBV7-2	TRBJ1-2	TGTGCCAGCAGCAAAAGGACAGGGGAGGAAGGCTATGGCTACACCTTC	CASSKRTGEEGYGYTF
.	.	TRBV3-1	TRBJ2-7	TGTGCCAGCAGCCAAGGGGGACGTACTAACTACGAGCAGTACTTC	CASSQGGRTNYEQYF
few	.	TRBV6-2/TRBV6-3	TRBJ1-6	TGTGCCAGCAGTTACTACGGATGGGATAATTCACCCCTCCACTTT	CASSYYGWDNSPLHF
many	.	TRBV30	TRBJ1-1	TGTGCTGGGGCGAGGGAGAACACTGAAGCTTTCTTT	CAGARENTEAFF
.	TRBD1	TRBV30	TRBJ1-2	TGTGCCTGGGATTTAAGGGGGCTCGGCTACACCTTC	CAWDLRGLGYTF
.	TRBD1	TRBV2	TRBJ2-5	TGTGCCAGCAGCTCCGGACAGGGGGCCGGGCAGACCCAGTACTTC	CASSSGQGAGQTQYF
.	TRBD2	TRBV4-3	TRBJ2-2	TGCGCCAGCAGCCAAGATCGGGAGGCGGGCCCGAACACCGGGGAGCTGTTTTTT	CASSQDREAGPNTGELFF
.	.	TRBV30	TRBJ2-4	TGTGCCTGGAGGGCCAATATATGGACACGGGGAAAAGGGGTAAACATTCAGTACTTC	CAWRANIWTRGKGVNIQYF
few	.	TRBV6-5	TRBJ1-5	TGTGCCAGCAGTTACCCTTCCGGGCATAGCAATCAGCCCCAGCATTTT	CASSYPSGHSNQPQHF
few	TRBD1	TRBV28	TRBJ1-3	TGTGCCAGCAGTTGGGACAGGGCAACTGGAAACACCATATATTTT	CASSWDRATGNTIYF
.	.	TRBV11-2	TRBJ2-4	TGTGCCAGCAGCTTAATGGGACGAAACATTCAGTACTTC	CASSLMGRNIQYF
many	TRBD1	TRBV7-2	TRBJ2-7	TGTGCCAGCAGCCCCAGACTTGGACAGGGGGCCCACGAGCAGTACTTC	CASSPRLGQGAHEQYF
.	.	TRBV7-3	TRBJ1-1	TGTACCAGCAGCTTACAAGAGGGGACTGAAGCTTTCTTT	CTSSLQEGTEAFF
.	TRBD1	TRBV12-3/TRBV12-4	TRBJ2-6	TGTGCCAGCAGCCGCCGAAATTTTTTGGGACAGGGAAGGTCTGGGGCCAACGTCCTGACTTTC	CASSRRNFLGQGRSGANVLTF
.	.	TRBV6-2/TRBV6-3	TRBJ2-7	TGTGCCAGCAGATTTAGCGGAACCTACGAGCAGTACTTC	CASRFSGTYEQYF
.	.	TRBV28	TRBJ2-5	TGTGCCAGCAGCAAAGGAGGGATCCAAGAGACCCAGTACTTC	CASSKGGIQETQYF
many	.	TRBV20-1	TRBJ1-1	TGCAGTGCTAGAGAGCTGGTTTTGAACACTGAAGCTTTCTTT	CSARELVLNTEAFF
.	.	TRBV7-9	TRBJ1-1	TGTGCCAGCAGTCACGACCAGGGTAACACTGAGGCTTTCTTT	CASSHDQGNTEAFF
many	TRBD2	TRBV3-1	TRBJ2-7	TGTGCCAGCAGTTCAACTAGCGGGCGCACCTACGAGCAGTACTTC	CASSSTSGRTYEQYF
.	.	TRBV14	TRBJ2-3	TGTGCCAGCAGCCAAGACTCACCCTCGACAGCCGGTACGCAGTATTTT	CASSQDSPSTAGTQYF
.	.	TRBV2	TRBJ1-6	TGTGCCAGCAGTGACGGCCCCCCTGGGGCACCCCTCCACTTT	CASSDGPPGAPLHF
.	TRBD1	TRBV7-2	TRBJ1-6	TGTGCCAGCAGCTCAGATGGTCCCGGGACAGGATCACCCCTCCACTTT	CASSSDGPGTGSPLHF
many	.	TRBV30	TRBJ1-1	TGTGCCTGTGCCCGTAGGGGGGATAGAGCTGAAGCTTTCTTT	CACARRGDRAEAFF